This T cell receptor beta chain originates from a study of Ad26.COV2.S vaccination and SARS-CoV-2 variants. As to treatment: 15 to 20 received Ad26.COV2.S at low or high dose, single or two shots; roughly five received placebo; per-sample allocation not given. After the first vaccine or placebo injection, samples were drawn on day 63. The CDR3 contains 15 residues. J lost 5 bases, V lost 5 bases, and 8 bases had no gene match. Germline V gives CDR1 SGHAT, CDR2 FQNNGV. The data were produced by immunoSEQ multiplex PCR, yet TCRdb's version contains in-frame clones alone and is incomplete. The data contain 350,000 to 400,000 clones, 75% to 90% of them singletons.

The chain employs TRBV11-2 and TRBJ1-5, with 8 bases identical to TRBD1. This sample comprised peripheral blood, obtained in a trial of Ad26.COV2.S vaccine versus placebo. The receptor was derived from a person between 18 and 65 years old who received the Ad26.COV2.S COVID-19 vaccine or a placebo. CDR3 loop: CASSLGTGEDQPQHF. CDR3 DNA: TGTGCCAGCAGCCTCGGGACAGGCGAGGATCAGCCCCAGCATTTT.